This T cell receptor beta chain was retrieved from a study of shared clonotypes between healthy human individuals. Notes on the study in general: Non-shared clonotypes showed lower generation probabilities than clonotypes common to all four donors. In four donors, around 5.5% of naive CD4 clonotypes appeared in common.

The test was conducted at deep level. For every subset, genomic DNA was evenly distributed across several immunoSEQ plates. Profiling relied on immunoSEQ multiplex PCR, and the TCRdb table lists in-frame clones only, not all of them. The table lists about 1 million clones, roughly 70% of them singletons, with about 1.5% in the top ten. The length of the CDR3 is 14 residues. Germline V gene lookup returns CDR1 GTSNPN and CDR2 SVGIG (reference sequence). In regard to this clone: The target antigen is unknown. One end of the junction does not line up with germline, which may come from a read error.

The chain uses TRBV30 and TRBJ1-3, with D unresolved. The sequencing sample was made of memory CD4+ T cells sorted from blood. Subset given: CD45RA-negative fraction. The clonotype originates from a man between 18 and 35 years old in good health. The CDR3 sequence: CAWSVGGTQNTIYF. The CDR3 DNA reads TGTGCCTGGAGTGTAGGCGGAACCCAAAACACAATATATTTT.